This T cell receptor (beta chain) is from a study of T cell responses to AZD1222 COVID-19 vaccine. Whole-study results and caveats: Nearly half of unique spike-specific TCRs reportedly avoided B.1.351 and B.1.1.7 mutated regions.

Clones were read by immunoSEQ multiplex PCR, and TCRdb kept only the in-frame ones, dropping some. The data hold around 160,000 clones, with approximately 91% observed a single time. The CDR3 totals 15 residues. CDR1 and CDR2 (germline): GTSNPN, SVGIG (reference sequence). Trimming took off 2 bases at V and 7 bases at J, with 17 bases between the two ends. As to this clone: The target antigen is unknown.

Pooling covered second doses at about 4 or about 12 weeks. The chain uses TRBV30 and TRBJ1-4, with a tentative D call TRBD1 (5 bases). Specimen: peripheral blood, collected 28 days after the second AZD1222 dose. This receptor was taken from an adult who received the AZD1222 COVID-19 vaccine. In nucleotides, the CDR3 is TGTGCCTGGAGTACTGGTTGGGGTAGGGGTGAAAAACTGTTTTTT. This translates into CAWSTGWGRGEKLFF. The full variable domain, completed using reference TRBV30 and TRBJ1-4, is SQTIHQWPATLVQPVGSPLSLECTVEGTSNPNLYWYRQAAGRGLQLLFYSVGIGQISSEVPQNLSASRPQDRQFILSSKKLLLSDSGFYLCAWSTGWGRGEKLFFGSGTQLSVL.